This T cell receptor beta chain was recorded in a study of Graves' ophthalmopathy and Graves' hyperthyroidism. CDR3 length: 14 residues. Germline V lookup: CDR1 MNHEY, CDR2 SVGEGT. Trimming cost V 6 bases and J 6 bases, with 15 bases left between them. Study-level points and caveats: Most thyroid clonotypes expanded beyond 0.001 frequency were also found in blood.

To note about this clonotype: Its antigen remains unidentified.

RNA served as the template for amplifying TCR beta CDR3 regions. First-round RT-PCR relied on HTBI primers, and a second-round multiplex PCR came next. One entry per CDR3 protein, called by TCRdb with MiXCR from the multiplex PCR reads. The sample has 600,000 to 650,000 distinct CDR3 sequences; 22% are singletons. The chain couples TRBV6-2 or TRBV6-3 to TRBJ1-5; maybe TRBD1 (5 bases). This receptor was identified in a woman under 30 with stable Graves' hyperthyroidism. Some clones in this sample may be carry-over from other donors' samples. The sample taken for sequencing was peripheral blood. Here the CDR3 reads CASRATGLSQPQHF. For the CDR3, the DNA is TGTGCCAGCAGAGCAACAGGCCTCAGTCAGCCCCAGCATTTT.